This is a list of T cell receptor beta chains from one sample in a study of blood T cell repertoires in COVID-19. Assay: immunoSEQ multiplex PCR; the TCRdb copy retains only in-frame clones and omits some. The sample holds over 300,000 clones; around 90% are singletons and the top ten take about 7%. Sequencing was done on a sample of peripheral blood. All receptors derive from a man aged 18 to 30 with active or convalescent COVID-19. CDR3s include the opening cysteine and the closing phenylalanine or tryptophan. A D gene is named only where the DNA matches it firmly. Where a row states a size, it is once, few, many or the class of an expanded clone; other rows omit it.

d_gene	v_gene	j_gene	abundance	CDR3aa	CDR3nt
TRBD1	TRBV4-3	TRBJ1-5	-	CASSQDAGGRGNQPQHF	TGCGCCAGCAGCCAAGATGCAGGGGGCCGGGGCAATCAGCCCCAGCATTTT
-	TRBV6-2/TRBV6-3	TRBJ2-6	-	CASSKNRVGANVLTF	TGTGCCAGCAGTAAAAACAGGGTTGGGGCCAACGTGCTGACTTTC
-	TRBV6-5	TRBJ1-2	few	CASTSQGGVTF	TGTGCCAGCACTTCACAGGGAGGGGTTACCTTC
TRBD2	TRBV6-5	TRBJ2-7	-	CASSSRASGTSYEQYF	TGTGCCAGCAGTTCGAGGGCTAGCGGGACCTCCTACGAGCAGTACTTC
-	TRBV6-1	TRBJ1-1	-	CASRLTPLAFF	TGTGCCAGCAGACTAACTCCCTTGGCTTTCTTT
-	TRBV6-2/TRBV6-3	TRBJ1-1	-	CASSYSFQNTMNTEAFF	TGTGCCAGCAGTTACTCTTTCCAGAATACAATGAACACTGAAGCTTTCTTT
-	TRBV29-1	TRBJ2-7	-	CSVPTGKDEQYF	TGCAGCGTCCCAACCGGGAAGGACGAGCAGTACTTC
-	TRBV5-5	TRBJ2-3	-	CASSLVWLSTDTQYF	TGTGCCAGCAGCTTGGTGTGGCTCAGCACAGATACGCAGTATTTT
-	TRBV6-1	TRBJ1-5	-	CASSDNRAQPQHF	TGTGCCAGCAGTGATAACAGGGCCCAGCCCCAGCATTTT
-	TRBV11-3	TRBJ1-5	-	CASSLLSIGSNQPQHF	TGTGCCAGCAGCTTATTGAGCATCGGTAGCAATCAGCCCCAGCATTTT
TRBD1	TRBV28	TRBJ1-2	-	CASSQGDREGVYTF	TGTGCCAGCAGTCAGGGGGACAGGGAGGGGGTCTACACCTTC
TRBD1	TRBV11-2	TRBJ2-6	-	CASSLTGGLGANVLTF	TGTGCCAGCAGCTTGACAGGGGGCCTTGGGGCCAACGTGCTGACTTTC
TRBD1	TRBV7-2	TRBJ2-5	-	CASSYDRGAETQYF	TGTGCCAGCAGCTATGACAGGGGTGCGGAGACCCAGTACTTC
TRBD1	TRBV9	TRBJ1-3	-	CASSVEGTGANRYGNTIYF	TGTGCCAGCAGCGTAGAAGGGACAGGGGCTAATAGGTACGGAAACACCATATATTTT
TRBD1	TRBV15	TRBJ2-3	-	CATSRARTGETDTQYF	TGTGCCACCAGCAGAGCCCGGACAGGGGAAACAGATACGCAGTATTTT
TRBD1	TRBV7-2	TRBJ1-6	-	CASQGTGTNSPLHF	TGTGCCAGCCAAGGGACAGGGACAAATTCACCCCTCCACTTT
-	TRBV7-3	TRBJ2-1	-	CASSPQVSSYNEQFF	TGTGCCAGCAGCCCCCAGGTCAGCTCCTACAATGAGCAGTTCTTC
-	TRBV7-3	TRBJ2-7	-	CASSVDSGSYYEQYF	TGTGCCAGCAGCGTAGATAGCGGATCTTACTACGAGCAGTACTTC
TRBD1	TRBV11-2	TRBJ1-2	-	CASRKAQGVGGYTF	TGTGCCAGCAGAAAGGCTCAGGGGGTAGGCGGCTACACCTTC
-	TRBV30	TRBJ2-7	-	CAWRVGIYEQYF	TGTGCCTGGAGGGTCGGGATCTACGAGCAGTACTTC
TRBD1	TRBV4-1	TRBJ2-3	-	CASSWSDRGTDTQYF	TGCGCCAGCAGCTGGTCCGACAGGGGCACAGATACGCAGTATTTT
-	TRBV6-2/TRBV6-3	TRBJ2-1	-	CASSLSYNEQFF	TGTGCCAGCAGCCTCAGCTACAATGAGCAGTTCTTC
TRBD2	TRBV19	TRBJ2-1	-	CASRSGINNEQFF	TGTGCCTCGAGGAGCGGGATTAACAATGAGCAGTTCTTC
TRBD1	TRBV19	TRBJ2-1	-	CASSRRGQGAVDEQFF	TGTGCCAGTAGTAGGCGGGGACAGGGGGCCGTCGATGAGCAGTTCTTC
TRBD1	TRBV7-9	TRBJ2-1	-	CASSSTGTGISEQFF	TGTGCCAGCAGCTCCACCGGGACAGGGATCAGTGAGCAGTTCTTC
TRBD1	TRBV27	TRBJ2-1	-	CASGHRGQNPHEQFF	TGTGCCAGCGGTCACAGGGGACAAAACCCACATGAGCAGTTCTTC
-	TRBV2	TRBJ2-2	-	CASRGAGWTGELFF	TGTGCCAGCCGGGGGGCGGGTTGGACCGGGGAGCTGTTTTTT
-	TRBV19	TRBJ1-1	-	CASSSWVAGNTEAFF	TGTGCCAGTAGTAGCTGGGTAGCGGGAAACACTGAAGCTTTCTTT
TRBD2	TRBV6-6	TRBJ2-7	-	CASSKTSGSYEQYF	TGTGCCAGCAGTAAGACTAGCGGGAGTTACGAGCAGTACTTC
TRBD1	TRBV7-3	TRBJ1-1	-	CASSKQGAVNTEAFF	TGTGCCAGCAGTAAACAGGGGGCGGTGAACACTGAAGCTTTCTTT
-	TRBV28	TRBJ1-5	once	CASSLNQPQHF	TGTGCCAGCAGCCTCAATCAGCCCCAGCATTTT
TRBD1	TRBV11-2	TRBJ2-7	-	CASSSAGTAPYEQYF	TGTGCCAGCAGCTCTGCCGGGACAGCCCCCTACGAGCAGTACTTC
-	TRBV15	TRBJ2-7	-	CATNRGHGSYEQYF	TGTGCCACCAATAGGGGACACGGATCCTACGAGCAGTACTTC
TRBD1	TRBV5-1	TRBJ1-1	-	CASSYRTGGNTEAFF	TGCGCCAGCAGTTATCGGACAGGCGGGAACACTGAAGCTTTCTTT
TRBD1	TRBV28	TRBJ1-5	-	CASSLVRGARSNQPQHF	TGTGCCAGCAGTTTAGTCAGGGGGGCCCGTAGCAATCAGCCCCAGCATTTT
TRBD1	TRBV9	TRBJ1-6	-	CASSVQGADNSPLHF	TGTGCCAGCAGCGTACAGGGGGCAGATAATTCACCCCTCCACTTT
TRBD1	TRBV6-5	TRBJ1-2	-	CASSSTGNLGGYTF	TGTGCCAGCAGTTCGACAGGGAACCTGGGGGGCTACACCTTC
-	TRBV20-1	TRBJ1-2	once	CSASTPGGYTF	TGCAGTGCCTCCACCCCGGGTGGCTACACCTTC
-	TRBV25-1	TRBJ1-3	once	CASSEWQGLGNTIYF	TGTGCCAGCAGTGAATGGCAGGGCCTGGGAAACACCATATATTTT
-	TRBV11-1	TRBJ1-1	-	CASSSTDFGEAFF	TGTGCCAGCAGCTCCACCGACTTCGGGGAAGCTTTCTTT
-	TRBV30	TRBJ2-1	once	CAWTRDYNEQFF	TGTGCCTGGACCAGGGACTACAATGAGCAGTTCTTC
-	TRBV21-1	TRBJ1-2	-	CASRHRGRKTAGYTF	TGTGCCAGCAGACACAGGGGGCGGAAAACGGCCGGCTACACCTTC
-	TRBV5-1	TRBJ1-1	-	CASSLDRSAHEASAFF	TGCGCCAGCAGCTTGGACAGGTCTGCCCACGAGGCCAGCGCTTTCTTT
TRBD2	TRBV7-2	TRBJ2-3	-	CASTIQPLRLAGTTDAQYF	TGTGCCAGCACCATCCAGCCCCTCCGGCTAGCGGGGACCACAGATGCGCAGTATTTT
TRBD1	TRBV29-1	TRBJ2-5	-	CSVTGTGDGGEETQYF	TGCAGCGTTACCGGGACAGGGGATGGGGGGGAGGAGACCCAGTACTTC
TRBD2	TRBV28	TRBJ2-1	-	CASSLSTSGGQDEQFF	TGTGCCAGCAGTTTATCGACTAGCGGGGGCCAGGATGAGCAGTTCTTC
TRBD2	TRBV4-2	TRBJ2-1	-	CASSRTGLAGADEQFF	TGTGCCAGCAGCCGAACCGGACTAGCGGGAGCCGATGAGCAGTTCTTC
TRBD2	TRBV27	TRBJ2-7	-	CASSKRESSYEQYF	TGTGCCAGCAGTAAGCGGGAGAGTTCCTACGAGCAGTACTTC